Following are 21 T cell receptor beta chains from one sample sequenced in a study of T cell responses to AZD1222 COVID-19 vaccine. Assay: immunoSEQ multiplex PCR; the TCRdb copy retains only in-frame clones and omits some. This sample has fewer than 90,000 clones, with about nine tenths found just once. Sequenced here: peripheral blood, sampled 28 days after the second AZD1222 dose. The receptors here all came from an adult who received the AZD1222 COVID-19 vaccine.

The V gene is TRBV14, the J gene TRBJ2-7; 13 positions agree with TRBD2. The CDR3 length is 16 residues. V shed 2 bases, J shed 1 base, and the junction held 2 bases outside the gene matches. Per the germline V gene, CDR1 is SGHDN and CDR2 is FVKESK. CDR3 sequence reads: CASSQPGLAGSYEQYF. As DNA, the CDR3 is TGTGCCAGCAGCCAACCGGGACTAGCGGGGTCCTACGAGCAGTACTTC.

The V call is TRBV7-9, the J call TRBJ2-3, with D perhaps assigned TRBD1 or TRBD2 (5 bases each). Deletions cut 5 bases from V and 0 bases from J, with 9 bases between. This CDR3 has 14 amino acids. From germline, CDR1 is SEHNR and CDR2 FQNEAQ (reference sequence). The CDR3: CASSGRDSTDTQYF. The CDR3 DNA follows: TGTGCCAGCAGCGGCCGGGACAGCACAGATACGCAGTATTTT.

V is TRBV23-1 and J is TRBJ2-4; no definite D call. TRBV23-1 is an ORF, with its function uncertain. The CDR3 totals 17 residues. V shed 0 bases and J shed 0 bases, with 12 bases lying between them. The CDR3 loop reads CASSQSRPVLAKNIQYF. CDR3 in DNA: TGCGCCAGCAGTCAATCGCGGCCGGTTCTAGCCAAAAACATTCAGTACTTC.

The rearrangement links TRBV18 to TRBJ2-7; 9 bases are a match to TRBD2. The CDR3 is 17 residues long. V trimming: 6 bases; J trimming: 3 bases; junction bases outside the gene matches: 15. Looked up from germline, CDR1 is KGHSH and CDR2 is LQKENI. The CDR3: CASSRPGASGILYEQYF. The CDR3, as DNA: TGTGCCAGCTCGCGTCCAGGGGCTAGCGGGATCCTCTACGAGCAGTACTTC.

This clone came up a few times. The chain uses TRBV7-2 and TRBJ1-5; tentative D call: TRBD1 (6 bases). With 5 bases removed from V and 6 bases from J, the gap between germline ends came to 11 bases. CDR3 length equals 13 residues. Germline loops: CDR1 SGHTA, CDR2 FQGNSA. CDR3 DNA sequence: TGTGCCAGCAGCATCAGGGGAGGTCAGCCCCAGCATTTT. Protein product: CASSIRGGQPQHF.

This chain links TRBV11-2 with TRBJ2-7; D may be TRBD1 (5 bases). Germline values: CDR1 SGHAT, CDR2 FQNNGV. V was shortened by 4 bases and J by 3 bases, with 22 bases between the two germline ends. This CDR3 comprises 17 residues. The CDR3 DNA reads as TGTGCCAGCAGCTCCGAAAAAATCGACAGAGACTTCTACGAGCAGTACTTC. It encodes CASSSEKIDRDFYEQYF.

This chain connects TRBV6-4 to TRBJ2-1, with 8 bases that match TRBD2. Germline trimming cut 6 bases from V and 6 bases from J; bases unmatched to any gene: 10. This CDR3 region has 15 residues. CDR1 MRHNA and CDR2 SNTAGT come from the germline V gene. This CDR3 is CASSGGAGESNEQFF. CDR3 DNA sequence: TGTGCCAGCAGCGGGGGGGCGGGAGAGTCCAATGAGCAGTTCTTC.

This sequence joins TRBV27 and TRBJ2-3; weak D call: TRBD2 (6 bases). The V gene lost 8 bases and the J gene lost 6 bases, with 21 bases spanning the gap. Germline loops: CDR1 MNHEY, CDR2 SMNVEV (reference sequence). This CDR3 contains 15 residues. For the CDR3, the DNA is TGTGCCAGCGACCAAATGGCGGGAAATAGTGATACGCAGTATTTT. Translated: CASDQMAGNSDTQYF.

Sample share makes this clone medium-sized. This sequence joins TRBV4-1 and TRBJ1-5; the match to TRBD1 covers 9 bases. The CDR3 extends over 20 amino acids. V gave up 1 base and J gave up 0 bases; unmatched junction bases: 13. The germline CDR1 and CDR2 sequences are MGHRA and YSYEKL. CDR3: CASSQVLYGTGSYSNQPQHF. CDR3 in DNA: TGCGCCAGCAGCCAAGTTCTGTACGGGACAGGGAGTTATAGCAATCAGCCCCAGCATTTT.

The genes are TRBV4-1 and TRBJ2-7; D is possibly TRBD2 (6 bases). The germline V gene encodes CDR1 MGHRA and CDR2 YSYEKL. The ends were cut back, 1 base at V and 2 bases at J, with 12 bases in the middle. This CDR3 comprises 15 residues. The CDR3 protein is CASSQGLALTYEQYF. CDR3 in DNA: TGCGCCAGCAGCCAAGGGCTAGCGCTTACCTACGAGCAGTACTTC.

This rearrangement joins TRBV6-4 to TRBJ2-3; D remains unclear. There are 13 residues in the CDR3. The V gene's germline CDR1 is MRHNA and CDR2 SNTAGT. V lost 6 bases and J lost 6, with 13 bases in between. The CDR3 nucleotides are TGTGCCAGCAGCCTCGGCACTTCCGATACGCAGTATTTT. The encoded protein is CASSLGTSDTQYF.

The CDR3 DNA reads TGTGCCAGCAGCCCGCCTCCCTTCCTAGCGGGAGGGCCAAATGAGCAGTTCTTC. It codes for CASSPPPFLAGGPNEQFF. The chain couples TRBV7-6 to TRBJ2-1; 12 bases fit TRBD2. Germline V gene lookup returns CDR1 SGHVS and CDR2 FNYEAQ. This CDR3 region has 18 residues. V lost 5 bases to trimming and J lost 7 bases; unmatched junction nucleotides: 15.

V and J are TRBV5-1 and TRBJ2-7, with D perhaps matching TRBD1 (6 bases). This CDR3 has 13 amino acids. The V gene lost 5 bases and the J gene lost 2 bases, with 11 bases spanning the gap. Germline CDR1 SGHRS, CDR2 YFSETQ. The CDR3 sequence is CASSIDRPYEQYF. The CDR3 DNA sequence: TGCGCCAGCAGTATTGACAGGCCCTACGAGCAGTACTTC.

The rearrangement links TRBV25-1 to TRBJ2-2, with 8 bases lining up with TRBD1. Unmatched junction bases numbered 6, after V lost 2 bases and J lost 4 bases. In germline, CDR1 is MGHDK, CDR2 SYGVNS. CDR3 length: 16 residues. The CDR3 loop is CASSEVQGAATGELFF. CDR3 nucleotides: TGTGCCAGCAGTGAAGTGCAGGGGGCTGCCACCGGGGAGCTGTTTTTT.

This chain joins TRBV5-1 and TRBJ1-3; a weak D match, TRBD1 (6 bases). Trimming took 0 bases from V and 6 from J, leaving 7 bases between them. The CDR3 extends over 13 amino acids. Per germline, CDR1 SGHRS and CDR2 YFSETQ. The CDR3 nucleotides read TGCGCCAGCAGCTTGGCAGGGGTAAACACCATATATTTT. It encodes CASSLAGVNTIYF.

The chain recombines TRBV15 with TRBJ1-3; D may be TRBD1 (6 bases). CDR3 length: 17 amino acids. Looked up from germline, CDR1 is LNHNV and CDR2 is YYDKDF (reference sequence). The germline V and J ends were trimmed by 0 bases and 0 bases, with 12 bases remaining between them. CDR3 sequence: CATSREHGTISGNTIYF. DNA for the CDR3: TGTGCCACCAGCAGAGAGCATGGGACAATCTCTGGAAACACCATATATTTT.

This clone came up once. The chain joins TRBV29-1 to TRBJ2-1; D is undetermined. The germline gives CDR1 SQVTM, CDR2 ANQGSEA. Trimming removed 3 bases from V and 4 bases from J, with 4 bases in between. This CDR3 comprises 11 residues. CDR3 loop: CSVDHYNEQFF. The CDR3 coding sequence is TGCAGCGTTGACCATTACAATGAGCAGTTCTTC.

V usage is TRBV28 and J usage is TRBJ1-2; 8 positions match TRBD1. The germline V gene has CDR1 MDHEN and CDR2 SYDVKM. There are 18 residues in the CDR3. V trimming: 2 bases; J trimming: 8 bases; junction bases outside the gene matches: 19. CDR3 amino acids: CASSLNPPRVDRAGGYTF. In DNA, the CDR3 is TGTGCCAGCAGTTTAAACCCCCCGAGGGTGGACAGGGCGGGGGGCTACACCTTC.

This clone was found once. A junction boundary mismatches the germline segment, possibly from a read error. The chain combines TRBV7-7 with TRBJ2-4, with no clear D. Germline CDR1 reads SSHAT; CDR2 reads FNYEAQ (reference sequence). There are 13 residues in the CDR3. The CDR3 reads CASSSHYEDIQYF. CDR3 DNA sequence: TGTGCTAGCAGCTCTCACTACGAAGACATTCAGTACTTC. Full variable domain (remainder filled in from reference TRBV7-7 and TRBJ2-4): GAGVSQSPRYKVTKRGQDVTLRCDPISSHATLYWYQQALGQGPEFLTYFNYEAQPDKSGLPSDRFSAERPEGSISTLTIQRTEQRDSAMYRCASSSHYEDIQYFGAGTRLSVL.

This chain connects TRBV19 to TRBJ1-5; D ambiguous. This CDR3 spans 14 amino acids. Per germline, CDR1 LNHDA and CDR2 SQIVND (reference sequence). V lost 5 bases, J lost 0 bases, and 8 bases lay in between. The CDR3 DNA follows: TGTGCCAGTAGTTTGCGGGATAGCAATCAGCCCCAGCATTTT. This translates into CASSLRDSNQPQHF.

The CDR3 here is CASSDRASGRAGELFF. The CDR3 DNA follows: TGCGCCAGCAGTGATCGGGCTAGCGGGAGGGCCGGGGAGCTGTTTTTT. V and J are TRBV10-1 and TRBJ2-2, with 12 nucleotides matching TRBD2. Germline CDR1 reads WNHNN; CDR2 reads SYGVQD (reference sequence). The CDR3 length is 16 residues. Unmatched junction bases numbered 5, after V lost 3 bases and J lost 6 bases.